Listed below are T cell receptor beta chains from one sample, sequenced in a study of regulatory T cells in long-lasting Graves disease. From the multiplex PCR reads, TCRdb called clonotypes with MiXCR, one entry per CDR3 protein. The repertoire has 400,000 to 650,000 distinct CDR3 sequences, about 16% of them found once; the top ten carry 25%. Separately, the same data were catalogued under a study of T cells in Graves' hyperthyroidism and ophthalmopathy.

Source: peripheral blood mononuclear cells (PBMCs), taken at new diagnosis, from a patient treated with antithyroid drugs. The receptors originated from a woman aged 35 to 59 with Graves disease. Both conserved end residues are part of each CDR3. D genes are given only for firm matches. Clone size appears in some rows only: once, few, many, or a class for an expanded clone.

>TRBJ1-4|.|.|TRBV3-1
CASSHGTATSEKLFF
TGTGCCAGCAGCCACGGGACCGCTACAAGTGAAAAACTGTTTTTT
>TRBJ1-1|TRBD1|many|TRBV29-1
CSVWTGGNTEAFF
TGCAGCGTATGGACAGGGGGGAACACTGAAGCTTTCTTT
>TRBJ2-3|TRBD1|many|TRBV11-2
CASSPEGGKDTQYF
TGTGCCAGCAGCCCGGAAGGGGGCAAAGATACGCAGTATTTT
>TRBJ1-1|.|.|TRBV24-1
CATSRMGRNTEAFF
TGTGCCACCAGTAGGATGGGCCGGAACACTGAAGCTTTCTTT
>TRBJ1-2|.|.|TRBV20-1
CSARVRGNYGYTF
TGCAGTGCTAGAGTAAGAGGGAACTATGGCTACACCTTC
>TRBJ2-3|TRBD2|many|TRBV12-3/TRBV12-4
CASSSTSDSPRGTQYF
TGTGCCAGCAGTTCAACTAGCGACTCTCCACGTGGTACGCAGTATTTT
>TRBJ2-3|TRBD2|once|TRBV5-1
CASSLTSGGITDTQYF
TGCGCCAGCAGCTTGACTAGCGGGGGGATCACAGATACGCAGTATTTT
>TRBJ1-5|.|many|TRBV11-1
CASSFDLGQPQHF
TGTGCCAGCAGCTTTGACCTGGGTCAGCCCCAGCATTTT
>TRBJ1-1|.|few|TRBV5-1
CASSVAGDHTEAFF
TGCGCCAGCAGCGTAGCCGGGGACCACACTGAAGCTTTCTTT
>TRBJ2-3|TRBD1|.|TRBV19
CASSDRATDTQYF
TGTGCCAGTAGTGACAGGGCCACAGATACGCAGTATTTT
>TRBJ1-5|.|many|TRBV18
CASSPPPGLPQHF
TGTGCCAGCTCACCACCCCCGGGACTGCCCCAGCATTTT
>TRBJ1-2|TRBD1|many|TRBV5-1
CASSEAGGYGYTF
TGCGCCAGCAGCGAGGCAGGGGGCTATGGCTACACCTTC
>TRBJ1-3|.|many|TRBV12-3/TRBV12-4
CASSFVSSGNTIYF
TGTGCCAGCAGTTTCGTCTCCTCTGGAAACACCATATATTTT
>TRBJ2-3|.|few|TRBV19
CASSIFGQGTDTQYF
.
>TRBJ1-2|TRBD1|few|TRBV6-5
CASSSSGTGGYYGYTF
TGTGCCAGCAGTTCTTCCGGGACAGGGGGGTACTATGGCTACACCTTC
>TRBJ2-7|.|many|TRBV2
CASSDVVYEQYF
TGTGCCAGCAGTGATGTAGTCTACGAGCAGTACTTC
>TRBJ2-7|.|few|TRBV20-1
CSARDTGSSYEQYF
TGCAGTGCTAGAGATACAGGGAGCTCCTACGAGCAGTACTTC
>TRBJ2-7|TRBD1|few|TRBV6-1
CASSPGTGSLSYEQYF
TGTGCCAGCAGTCCCGGGACAGGGTCCCTCTCCTACGAGCAGTACTTC
>TRBJ1-4|TRBD1|.|TRBV28
CASSSSGGRTNEKLFF
TGTGCCAGCAGCTCTTCAGGGGGCCGGACTAATGAAAAACTGTTTTTT
>TRBJ2-1|TRBD2|.|TRBV7-9
CASRTRENSEQFF
TGTGCCAGCCGGACTAGAGAGAACTCCGAGCAGTTCTTC
>TRBJ2-1|TRBD2|many|TRBV20-1
CSARGGTSGGENEQFF
TGCAGTGCTAGAGGCGGGACTAGCGGGGGGGAGAATGAGCAGTTCTTC
>TRBJ2-5|.|few|TRBV9
CASSEQGRVETQYF
TGTGCCAGCAGCGAACAGGGGAGGGTGGAGACCCAGTACTTC
>TRBJ2-1|.|few|TRBV2
CANSARTAQFNNEQFF
TGTGCCAACAGTGCTAGGACAGCCCAGTTTAACAATGAGCAGTTCTTC